This T cell receptor beta chain stems from a study of blood T cell repertoires in COVID-19. Study in general: Spain, Italy and the United States supplied samples that represented acute and convalescent COVID-19. PBMCs, B-cell-depleted T cells, or T cells were the source of the cDNA or gDNA that made up the material.

The V and J ends lost 3 bases and 5 bases respectively, with 14 bases between them. CDR1 is LGHNA and CDR2 is YSLEER in the germline V gene. The CDR3 is made up of 15 amino acids. Original processing notes: Nucleated cell number was recorded as an estimate derived from reference gene primer amplification. Data came from immunoSEQ multiplex PCR; TCRdb stores just in-frame clones and leaves some out. The DNA gave D and trimming, while V, J and clone size come from that table. The data contain 140,000 to 150,000 clones, roughly 88% of them singletons. The sequence was obtained from a man in his 60s with active or convalescent COVID-19. The sequenced sample was peripheral blood. J is TRBJ2-1 and V is TRBV4-3; TRBD1 might be the D (6 bases). CDR3 coding DNA: TGCGCCAGCAGCCAGACAGGAATAGGGCACAATGAGCAGTTCTTC. Translated, it gives CASSQTGIGHNEQFF.